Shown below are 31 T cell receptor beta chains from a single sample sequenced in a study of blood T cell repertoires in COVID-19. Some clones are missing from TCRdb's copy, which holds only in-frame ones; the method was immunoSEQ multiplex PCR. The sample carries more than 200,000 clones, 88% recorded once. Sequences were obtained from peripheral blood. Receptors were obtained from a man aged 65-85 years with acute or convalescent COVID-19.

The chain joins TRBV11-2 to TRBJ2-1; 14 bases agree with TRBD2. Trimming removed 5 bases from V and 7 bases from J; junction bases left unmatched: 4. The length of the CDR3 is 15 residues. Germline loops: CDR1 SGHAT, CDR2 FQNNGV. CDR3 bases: TGTGCCAGCAGCCTCGGGACTAGCGGGAGAAATGAGCAGTTCTTC. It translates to CASSLGTSGRNEQFF. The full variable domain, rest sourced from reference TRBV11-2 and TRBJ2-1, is EAGVAQSPRYKIIEKRQSVAFWCNPISGHATLYWYQQILGQGPKLLIQFQNNGVVDDSQLPKDRFSAERLKGVDSTLKIQPAKLEDSAVYLCASSLGTSGRNEQFFGPGTRLTVL.

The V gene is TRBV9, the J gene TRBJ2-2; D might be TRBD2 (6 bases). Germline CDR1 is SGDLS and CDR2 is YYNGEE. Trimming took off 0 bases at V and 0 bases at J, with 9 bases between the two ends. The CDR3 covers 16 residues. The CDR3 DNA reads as TGTGCCAGCAGCGTAGGGGGGGACCCGAACACCGGGGAGCTGTTTTTT. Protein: CASSVGGDPNTGELFF.

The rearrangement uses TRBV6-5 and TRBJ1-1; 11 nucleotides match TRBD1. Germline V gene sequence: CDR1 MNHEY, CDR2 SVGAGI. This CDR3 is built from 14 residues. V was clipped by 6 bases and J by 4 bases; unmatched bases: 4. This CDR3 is CASRVGQGATEAFF. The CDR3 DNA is TGTGCCAGCAGGGTTGGACAGGGGGCCACTGAAGCTTTCTTT.

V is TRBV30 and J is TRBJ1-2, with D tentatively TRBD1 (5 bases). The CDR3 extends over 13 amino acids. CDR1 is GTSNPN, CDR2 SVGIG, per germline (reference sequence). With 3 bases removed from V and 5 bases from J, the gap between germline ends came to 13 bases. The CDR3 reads CAWRDRTPYGYTF. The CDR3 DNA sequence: TGTGCCTGGAGAGACAGAACTCCATATGGCTACACCTTC.

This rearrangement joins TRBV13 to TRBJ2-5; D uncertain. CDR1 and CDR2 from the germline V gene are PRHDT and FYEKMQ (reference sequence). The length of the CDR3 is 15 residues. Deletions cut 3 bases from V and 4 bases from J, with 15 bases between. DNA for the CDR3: TGTGCCAGCAGCTTTCGTGGTTCACCAGGAGAGACCCAGTACTTC. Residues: CASSFRGSPGETQYF.

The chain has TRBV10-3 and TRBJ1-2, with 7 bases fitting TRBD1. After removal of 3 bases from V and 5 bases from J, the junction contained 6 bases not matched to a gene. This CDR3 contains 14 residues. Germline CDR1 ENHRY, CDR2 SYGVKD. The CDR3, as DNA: TGTGCCATCAGTGATAGACAGGGCAATTATGGCTACACCTTC. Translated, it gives CAISDRQGNYGYTF.

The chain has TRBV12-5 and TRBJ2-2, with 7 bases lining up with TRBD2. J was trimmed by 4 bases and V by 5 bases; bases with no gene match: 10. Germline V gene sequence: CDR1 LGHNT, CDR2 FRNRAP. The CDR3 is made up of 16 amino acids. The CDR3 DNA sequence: TGTGCTAGTGGTCTTCCTTGGGGGGGTAGCACCGGGGAGCTGTTTTTT. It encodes CASGLPWGGSTGELFF. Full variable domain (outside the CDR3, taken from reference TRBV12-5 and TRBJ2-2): DARVTQTPRHKVTEMGQEVTMRCQPILGHNTVFWYRQTMMQGLELLAYFRNRAPLDDSGMPKDRFSAEMPDATLATLKIQPSEPRDSAVYFCASGLPWGGSTGELFFGEGSRLTVL.

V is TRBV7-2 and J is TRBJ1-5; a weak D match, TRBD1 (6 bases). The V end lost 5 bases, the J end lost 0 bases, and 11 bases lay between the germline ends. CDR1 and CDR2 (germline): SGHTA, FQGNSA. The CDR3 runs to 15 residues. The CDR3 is CASSKGGISNQPQHF. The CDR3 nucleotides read TGTGCCAGCAGCAAGGGGGGGATTAGCAATCAGCCCCAGCATTTT.

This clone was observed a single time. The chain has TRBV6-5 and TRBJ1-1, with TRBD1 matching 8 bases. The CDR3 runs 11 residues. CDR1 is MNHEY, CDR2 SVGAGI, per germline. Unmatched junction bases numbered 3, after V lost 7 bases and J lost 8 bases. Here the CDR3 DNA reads TGTGCCAGCATCAGACAGGGGGAAGCTTTCTTT. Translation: CASIRQGEAFF.

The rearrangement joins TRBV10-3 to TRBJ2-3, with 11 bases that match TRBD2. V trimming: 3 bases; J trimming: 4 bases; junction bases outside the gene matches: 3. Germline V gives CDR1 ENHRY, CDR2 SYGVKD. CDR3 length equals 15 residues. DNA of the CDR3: TGTGCCATCAGTGACGGTAGCGGGAGGGCAGATACGCAGTATTTT. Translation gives CAISDGSGRADTQYF.

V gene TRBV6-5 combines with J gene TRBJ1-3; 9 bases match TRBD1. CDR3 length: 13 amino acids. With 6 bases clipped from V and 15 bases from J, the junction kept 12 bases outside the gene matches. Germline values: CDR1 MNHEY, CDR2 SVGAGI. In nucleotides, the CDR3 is TGTGCCAGCAGCACTATGGGACAGGGAAGGACATATTTT. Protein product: CASSTMGQGRTYF.

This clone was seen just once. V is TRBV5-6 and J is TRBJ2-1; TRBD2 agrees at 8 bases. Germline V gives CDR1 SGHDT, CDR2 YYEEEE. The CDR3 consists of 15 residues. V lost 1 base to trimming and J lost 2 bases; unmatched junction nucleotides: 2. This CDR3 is CASSLTGGTYNEQFF. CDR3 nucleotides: TGTGCCAGCAGCTTGACGGGAGGGACCTACAATGAGCAGTTCTTC.

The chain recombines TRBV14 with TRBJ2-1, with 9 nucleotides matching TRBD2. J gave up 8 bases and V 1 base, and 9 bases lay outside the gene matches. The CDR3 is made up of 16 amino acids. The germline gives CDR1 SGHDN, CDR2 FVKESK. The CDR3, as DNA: TGTGCCAGCAGCCAAGCGGCGGGAGGGCCTTATTATGAGCAGTTCTTC. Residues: CASSQAAGGPYYEQFF.

The CDR3, as DNA: TGTGCCAGCAGCTGGCGACAGGGGGTAAGGAACAATGAGCAGTTCTTC. This encodes CASSWRQGVRNNEQFF. The chain uses TRBV5-6 and TRBJ2-1; 9 bases are a match to TRBD1. Germline loops: CDR1 SGHDT, CDR2 YYEEEE. The trim removed 3 bases at V and 5 bases at J, leaving 9 bases unmatched. This CDR3 is 16 amino acids long.

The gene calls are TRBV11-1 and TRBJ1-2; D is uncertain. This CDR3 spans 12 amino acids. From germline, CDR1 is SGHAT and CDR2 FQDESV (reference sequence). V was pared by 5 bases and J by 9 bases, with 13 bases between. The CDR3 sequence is CASSASGYRYTF. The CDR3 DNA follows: TGTGCCAGCAGCGCTTCCGGGTACCGCTACACCTTC. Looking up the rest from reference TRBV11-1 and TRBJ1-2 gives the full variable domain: EAEVAQSPRYKITEKSQAVAFWCDPISGHATLYWYRQILGQGPELLVQFQDESVVDDSQLPKDRFSAERLKGVDSTLKIQPAELGDSAMYLCASSASGYRYTFGSGTRLTVV.

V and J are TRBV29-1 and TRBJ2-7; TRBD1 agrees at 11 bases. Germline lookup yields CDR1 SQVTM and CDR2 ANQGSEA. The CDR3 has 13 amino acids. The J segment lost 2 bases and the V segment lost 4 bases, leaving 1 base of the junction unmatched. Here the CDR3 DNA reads TGCAGCGTTGGGGGACAGGGGGCCTACGAGCAGTACTTC. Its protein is CSVGGQGAYEQYF.

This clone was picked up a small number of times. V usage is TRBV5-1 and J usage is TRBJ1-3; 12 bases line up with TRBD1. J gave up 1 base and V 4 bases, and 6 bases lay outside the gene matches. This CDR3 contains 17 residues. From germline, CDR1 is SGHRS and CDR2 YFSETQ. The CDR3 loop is CASSLWDRGPSGNTIYF. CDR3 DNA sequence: TGCGCCAGCAGCCTCTGGGACAGGGGGCCTTCTGGAAACACCATATATTTT.

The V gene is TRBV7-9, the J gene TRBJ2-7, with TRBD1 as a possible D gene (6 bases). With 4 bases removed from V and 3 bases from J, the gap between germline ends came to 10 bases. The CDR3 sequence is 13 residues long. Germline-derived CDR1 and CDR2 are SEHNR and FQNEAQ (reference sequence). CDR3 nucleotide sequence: TGTGCCAGCAGCTCAGGGGCCGGCTACGAGCAGTACTTC. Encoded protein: CASSSGAGYEQYF.

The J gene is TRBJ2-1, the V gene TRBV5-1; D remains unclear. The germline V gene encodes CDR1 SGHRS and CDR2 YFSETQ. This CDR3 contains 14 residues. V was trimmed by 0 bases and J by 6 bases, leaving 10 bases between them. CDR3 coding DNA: TGCGCCAGCAGCTTGGCGACCCCAGGCAATGAGCAGTTCTTC. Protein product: CASSLATPGNEQFF.

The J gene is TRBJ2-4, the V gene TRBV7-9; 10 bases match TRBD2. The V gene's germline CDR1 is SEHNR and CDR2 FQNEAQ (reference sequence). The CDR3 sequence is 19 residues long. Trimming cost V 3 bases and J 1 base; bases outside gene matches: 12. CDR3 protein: CASSFGLADPDRAKNIQYF. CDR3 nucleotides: TGTGCCAGCAGCTTTGGACTAGCGGACCCCGATAGGGCCAAAAACATTCAGTACTTC.

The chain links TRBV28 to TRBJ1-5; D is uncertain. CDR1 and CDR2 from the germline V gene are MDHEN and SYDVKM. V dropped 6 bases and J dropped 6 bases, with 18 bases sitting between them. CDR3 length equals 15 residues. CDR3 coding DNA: TGTGCCAGCAGCCCCGCGATTGAAGTAGCTCAGCCCCAGCATTTT. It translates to CASSPAIEVAQPQHF.

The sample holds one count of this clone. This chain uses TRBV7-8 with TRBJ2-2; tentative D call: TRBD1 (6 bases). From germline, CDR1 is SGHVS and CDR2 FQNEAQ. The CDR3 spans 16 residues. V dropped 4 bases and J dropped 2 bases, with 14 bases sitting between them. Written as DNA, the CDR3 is TGTGCCAGCAGCTCTGCCACAGGGTCCAACACCGGGGAGCTGTTTTTT. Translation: CASSSATGSNTGELFF.

The CDR3 bases are TGCGCCAGCAGCCAAGATGGACTCTTCTACGAGCAGTACTTC. This encodes CASSQDGLFYEQYF. The rearrangement joins TRBV4-3 to TRBJ2-7, with D perhaps matching TRBD2 (5 bases). The CDR3 length is 14 residues. V gave up 0 bases and J gave up 3 bases, with 9 bases separating them. Germline V gene lookup returns CDR1 LGHNA and CDR2 YSLEER.

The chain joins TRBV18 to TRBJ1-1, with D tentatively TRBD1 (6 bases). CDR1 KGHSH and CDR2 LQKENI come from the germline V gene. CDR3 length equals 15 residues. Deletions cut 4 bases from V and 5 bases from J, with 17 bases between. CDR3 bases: TGTGCCAGCTCACGGGGAACAGGGATTGGAACTGAAGCTTTCTTT. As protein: CASSRGTGIGTEAFF. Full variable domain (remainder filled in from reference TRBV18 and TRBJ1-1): NAGVMQNPRHLVRRRGQEARLRCSPMKGHSHVYWYRQLPEEGLKFMVYLQKENIIDESGMPKERFSAEFPKEGPSILRIQQVVRGDSAAYFCASSRGTGIGTEAFFGQGTRLTVV.

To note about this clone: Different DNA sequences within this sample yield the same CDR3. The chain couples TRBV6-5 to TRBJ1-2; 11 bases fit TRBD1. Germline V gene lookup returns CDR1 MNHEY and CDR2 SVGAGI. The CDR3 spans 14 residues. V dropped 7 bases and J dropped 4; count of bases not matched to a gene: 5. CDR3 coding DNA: TGTGCCAGCACCCCTGGGACAGGGGGCTATGGCTACACCTTC. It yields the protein CASTPGTGGYGYTF.

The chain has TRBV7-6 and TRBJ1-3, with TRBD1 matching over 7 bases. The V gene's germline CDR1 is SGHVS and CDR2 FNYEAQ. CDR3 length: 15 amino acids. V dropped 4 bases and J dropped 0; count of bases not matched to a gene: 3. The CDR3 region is CASSSGQVSGNTIYF. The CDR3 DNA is TGTGCCAGCAGCTCCGGACAGGTCTCTGGAAACACCATATATTTT.

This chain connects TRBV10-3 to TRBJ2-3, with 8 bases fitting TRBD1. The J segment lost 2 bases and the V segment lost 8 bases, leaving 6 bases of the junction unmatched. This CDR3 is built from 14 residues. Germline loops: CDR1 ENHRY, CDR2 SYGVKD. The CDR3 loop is CAIGGTGNTDTQYF. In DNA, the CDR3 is TGTGCCATCGGGGGGACAGGCAACACAGATACGCAGTATTTT.

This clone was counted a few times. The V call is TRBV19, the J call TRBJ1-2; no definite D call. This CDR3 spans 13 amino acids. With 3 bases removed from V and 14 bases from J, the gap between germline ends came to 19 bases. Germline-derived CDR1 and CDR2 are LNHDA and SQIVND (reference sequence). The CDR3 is CASSMSSWGGQTF. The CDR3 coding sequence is TGTGCCAGTAGTATGTCCTCCTGGGGAGGGCAGACCTTC.

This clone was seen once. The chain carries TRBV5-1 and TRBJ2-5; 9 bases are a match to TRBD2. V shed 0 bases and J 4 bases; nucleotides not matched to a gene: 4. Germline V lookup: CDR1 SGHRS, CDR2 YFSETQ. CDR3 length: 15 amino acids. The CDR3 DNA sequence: TGCGCCAGCAGCTTGGGACTAGCGGAGCTAGAGACCCAGTACTTC. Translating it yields CASSLGLAELETQYF.

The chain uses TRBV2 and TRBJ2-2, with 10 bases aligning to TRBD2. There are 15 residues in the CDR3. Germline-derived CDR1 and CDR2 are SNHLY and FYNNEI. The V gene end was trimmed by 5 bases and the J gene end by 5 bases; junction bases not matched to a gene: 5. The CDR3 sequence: CASSRGLAQTGELFF. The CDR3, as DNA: TGTGCCAGCAGTAGGGGACTAGCGCAGACCGGGGAGCTGTTTTTT.

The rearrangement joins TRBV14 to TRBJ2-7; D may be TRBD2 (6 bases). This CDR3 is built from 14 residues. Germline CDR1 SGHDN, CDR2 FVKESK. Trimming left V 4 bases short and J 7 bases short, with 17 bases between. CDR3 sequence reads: CASSRSGPTGEQYF. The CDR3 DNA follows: TGTGCCAGCAGCCGTAGCGGTCCTACGGGGGAGCAGTACTTC.